The sample holds a few counts of the clone carrying this T cell receptor beta chain. Profiled with immunoSEQ multiplex PCR; TCRdb holds only in-frame clones, not every one. Of 100,000 or so clones listed, under 95% are singletons. The V gene lost 0 bases and the J gene lost 6 bases, with 15 bases spanning the gap. Per the germline V gene, CDR1 is SGDLS and CDR2 is YYNGEE. The CDR3 has 15 amino acids. The data are from a study of T cell changes during pregnancy in multiple sclerosis. The starting material was peripheral blood, obtained after pregnancy. This chain connects TRBV9 to TRBJ1-1; a weak D match, TRBD1 (5 bases). The sequence was collected from a female donor with multiple sclerosis, enrolled in a pregnancy study. The CDR3 loop reads CASSVEGYGWAEAFF. As DNA, the CDR3 is TGTGCCAGCAGCGTAGAGGGGTATGGATGGGCTGAAGCTTTCTTT. The whole variable domain, filled in from reference TRBV9 and TRBJ1-1, reads DSGVTQTPKHLITATGQRVTLRCSPRSGDLSVYWYQQSLDQGLQFLIQYYNGEERAKGNILERFSAQQFPDLHSELNLSSLELGDSALYFCASSVEGYGWAEAFFGQGTRLTVV.